Listed below are T cell receptor beta chains from one sample, sequenced in a study of OX40 agonist ivuxolimab in advanced cancers. Sequenced by immunoSEQ multiplex PCR; TCRdb stores in-frame clones only, minus some. The table lists about 72,000 clones, about 89% of them singletons. This sample comprised CD4+ or CD8+ T cells sorted from blood, obtained in a trial of the OX40 agonist ivuxolimab. Receptor source: an adult with an advanced solid tumor such as melanoma, head and neck, liver or kidney cancer. The CDR3 runs from the conserved cysteine through the conserved F or W.

v_gene: TRBV7-9; j_gene: TRBJ2-7; CDR3aa: CASSLDSGQSNYYEQYF
v_gene: TRBV28; j_gene: TRBJ2-2; CDR3aa: CASSALGTHTGELFF
v_gene: TRBV7-9; j_gene: TRBJ2-1; CDR3aa: CASSLGRNEQFF
v_gene: TRBV9; j_gene: TRBJ1-3; CDR3aa: CASSVANGGFGNTIYF
v_gene: TRBV4-3; j_gene: TRBJ1-1; CDR3aa: CASSQDRGMTEAFF
v_gene: TRBV11-2; j_gene: TRBJ2-3; CDR3aa: CVSSFSVRLTDTQYF
v_gene: TRBV15; j_gene: TRBJ1-1; CDR3aa: CATSPNGRSAFF
v_gene: TRBV27; j_gene: TRBJ1-2; CDR3aa: CASSPEGFYGYTF
v_gene: TRBV4-1; j_gene: TRBJ2-7; CDR3aa: CASSQVSFEVAGAYEQYF
v_gene: TRBV27; j_gene: TRBJ1-1; CDR3aa: CASSLGGMNTEAFF
v_gene: TRBV7-3; j_gene: TRBJ2-1; CDR3aa: CASSAYPSGRARNEQFF
v_gene: TRBV7-2; j_gene: TRBJ2-1; CDR3aa: CASSYFTSPNNEQFF
v_gene: TRBV4-1; j_gene: TRBJ1-5; CDR3aa: CASSRERNQPQHF
v_gene: TRBV5-2; j_gene: TRBJ1-2; CDR3aa: CASKLVGEYETYGYTF
v_gene: TRBV27; j_gene: TRBJ2-1; CDR3aa: CASSLGTNEQFF
v_gene: TRBV11-2; j_gene: TRBJ1-3; CDR3aa: CASSTRDRVARLSENTIYF
v_gene: TRBV28; j_gene: TRBJ1-5; CDR3aa: CASSSTNDTNF
v_gene: TRBV30; j_gene: TRBJ1-5; CDR3aa: CAWSLLDRESQPQHF
v_gene: TRBV9; j_gene: TRBJ2-5; CDR3aa: CASSVDLGLGETQYF
v_gene: TRBV30; j_gene: TRBJ2-7; CDR3aa: CAWSEPELAGVGEQYF
v_gene: TRBV19; j_gene: TRBJ1-2; CDR3aa: CASSTGQWNYGYTF
v_gene: TRBV7-9; j_gene: TRBJ2-1; CDR3aa: CASSLAESGTPNEQFF
v_gene: TRBV13; j_gene: TRBJ1-2; CDR3aa: CASSSRTGMMGYTF
v_gene: TRBV13; j_gene: TRBJ2-7; CDR3aa: CASSLEPQGLSQQYF
v_gene: TRBV4-3; j_gene: TRBJ2-7; CDR3aa: CASSQDRHRYEQYF
v_gene: TRBV28; j_gene: TRBJ1-5; CDR3aa: CASSFYNSNQPQHF
v_gene: TRBV9; j_gene: TRBJ2-3; CDR3aa: CASSVVSDTQYF
v_gene: TRBV4-3; j_gene: TRBJ2-3; CDR3aa: CASSQGSGRTDTQYF
v_gene: TRBV19; j_gene: TRBJ1-1; CDR3aa: CASSILGRPRGTGLAGSEAFF